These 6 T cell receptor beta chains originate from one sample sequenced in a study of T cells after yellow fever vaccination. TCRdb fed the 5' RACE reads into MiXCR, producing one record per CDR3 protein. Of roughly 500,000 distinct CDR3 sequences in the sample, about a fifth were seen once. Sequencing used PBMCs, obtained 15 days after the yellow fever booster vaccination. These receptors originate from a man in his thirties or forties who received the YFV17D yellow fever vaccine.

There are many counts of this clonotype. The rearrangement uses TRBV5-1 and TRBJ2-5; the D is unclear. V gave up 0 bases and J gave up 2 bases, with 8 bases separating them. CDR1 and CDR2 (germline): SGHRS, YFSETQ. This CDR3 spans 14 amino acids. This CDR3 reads CASSLVGRQETQYF. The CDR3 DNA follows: TGCGCCAGCAGCTTGGTCGGACGTCAAGAGACCCAGTACTTC.

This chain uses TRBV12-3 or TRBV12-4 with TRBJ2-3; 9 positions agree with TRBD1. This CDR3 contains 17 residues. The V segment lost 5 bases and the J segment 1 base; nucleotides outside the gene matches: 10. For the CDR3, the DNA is TGTGCCAGCAGTCTAATACTAGGGACAGGGTGCACAGATACGCAGTATTTT. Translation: CASSLILGTGCTDTQYF.

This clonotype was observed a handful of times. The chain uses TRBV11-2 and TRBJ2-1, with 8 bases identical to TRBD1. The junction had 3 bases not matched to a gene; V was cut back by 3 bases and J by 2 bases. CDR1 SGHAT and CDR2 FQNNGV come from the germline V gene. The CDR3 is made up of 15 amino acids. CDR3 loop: CASSFSDRAYNEQFF. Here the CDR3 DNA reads TGTGCCAGCAGCTTCTCGGACAGGGCCTACAATGAGCAGTTCTTC.

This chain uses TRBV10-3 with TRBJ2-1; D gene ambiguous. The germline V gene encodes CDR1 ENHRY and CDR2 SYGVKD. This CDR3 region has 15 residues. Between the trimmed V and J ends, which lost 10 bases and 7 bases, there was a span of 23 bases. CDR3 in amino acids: CATAISDRAGNEQFF. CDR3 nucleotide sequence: TGTGCCACCGCCATCTCTGACCGGGCCGGTAATGAGCAGTTCTTC.

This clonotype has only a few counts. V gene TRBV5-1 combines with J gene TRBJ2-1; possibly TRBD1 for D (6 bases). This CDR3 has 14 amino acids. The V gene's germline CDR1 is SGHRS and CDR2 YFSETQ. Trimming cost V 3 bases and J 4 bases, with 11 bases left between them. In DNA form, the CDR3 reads TGCGCCAGCAGCTCCGGACAGCAATACAATGAGCAGTTCTTC. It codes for CASSSGQQYNEQFF.

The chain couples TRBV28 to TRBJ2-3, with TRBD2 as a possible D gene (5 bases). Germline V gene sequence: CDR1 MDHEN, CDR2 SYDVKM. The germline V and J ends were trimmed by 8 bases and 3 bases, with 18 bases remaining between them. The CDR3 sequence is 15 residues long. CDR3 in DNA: TGTGCCAGCCTGCCCGAGCGGCGTGGGACAGATACGCAGTATTTT. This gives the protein CASLPERRGTDTQYF.